This record concerns one T cell receptor beta chain sequence. Its antigen is as yet unknown. One end of the junction does not line up with germline, which may come from a read error. This specimen comes from a study of T cells in Graves' hyperthyroidism and ophthalmopathy. Study conclusions and caveats: Onset of ophthalmopathy came a median approximately 6.8 months after the model predicted it.

There were TCR beta CDR3 regions amplified from RNA transcripts. When the TCR CDR3 underwent first-round RT-PCR, the HTBI primer set was used. Using its own MiXCR run on the multiplex PCR reads, TCRdb lists one record per CDR3 protein. The data hold hundreds of thousands of distinct CDR3 sequences, with 35% to 55% observed a single time. The source is a woman aged 18-30 years with Graves' hyperthyroidism. Sequenced input: peripheral blood or thyroid tissue (not recorded which).

CDR3 nucleotide sequence: TGTGCTAGCAACTTAAACCGAGGGAGCGAAGCTTTCTTT. As protein: CASNLNRGSEAFF. This chain connects TRBV7-7 to TRBJ1-1; D is ambiguous. Germline V gene lookup returns CDR1 SSHAT and CDR2 FNYEAQ (reference sequence). The CDR3 length is 13 residues. The complete variable domain, with remaining parts taken from reference TRBV7-7 and TRBJ1-1, reads GAGVSQSPRYKVTKRGQDVTLRCDPISSHATLYWYQQALGQGPEFLTYFNYEAQPDKSGLPSDRFSAERPEGSISTLTIQRTEQRDSAMYRCASNLNRGSEAFFGQGTRLTVV.